Each of the 26 T cell receptor beta chains below was sequenced from the same sample in a study of post-analysis software for immune sequencing data. General study results and limits: Relative to controls, patients had 4 or 5 TRBV segments at higher frequency, with TRBV5-6, TRBV5-1 and TRBV20-1 among these.

Each TCR beta cDNA library carried unique molecular identifiers. TCRdb re-analysed the PCR reads in MiXCR, keeping a single row per CDR3 protein. The table has 430,000 or so distinct CDR3 sequences, 30% to 40% seen once. The antigens these receptors bind are not known. The specimen sequenced was blood. These receptor sequences come from a girl aged 2 to 9 with multiple sclerosis.

The chain joins TRBV27 to TRBJ2-1; 7 positions match TRBD2. The CDR3 sequence is 13 residues long. The J segment lost 7 bases and the V segment lost 4 bases, leaving 4 bases of the junction unmatched. Germline-derived CDR1 and CDR2 are MNHEY and SMNVEV (reference sequence). CDR3 nucleotides: TGTGCCAGCAGTTGGCCACTAGCGAATGAGCAGTTCTTC. It codes for CASSWPLANEQFF.

The chain couples TRBV5-1 to TRBJ1-3, with 7 bases that match TRBD1. CDR1 is SGHRS and CDR2 is YFSETQ in the germline V gene. This CDR3 has 17 residues. The ends lost 4 bases at V and 0 bases at J; junction bases unmatched: 10. This chain's CDR3 is CASSPRQGGLSGNTIYF. The CDR3 nucleotides are TGCGCCAGCAGCCCAAGACAGGGAGGTCTCTCTGGAAACACCATATATTTT.

J is TRBJ2-2 and V is TRBV29-1; D is uncertain. Germline CDR1 reads SQVTM; CDR2 reads ANQGSEA. This CDR3 spans 13 amino acids. The V gene lost 4 bases and the J gene lost 6 bases, with 12 bases spanning the gap. The DNA for the CDR3 is TGCAGCGTTGGACCGGCGAGCGCCGGGGAGCTGTTTTTT. Its translation: CSVGPASAGELFF.

The chain joins TRBV27 to TRBJ2-1; TRBD2 aligns across 12 bases. Germline assignment: CDR1 MNHEY and CDR2 SMNVEV (reference sequence). The V segment lost 5 bases and the J segment 6 bases; nucleotides outside the gene matches: 5. The CDR3 length is 15 residues. The CDR3: CASSASGRAGNEQFF. CDR3 DNA: TGTGCCAGCAGTGCTAGCGGGAGGGCCGGCAATGAGCAGTTCTTC.

This clonotype was seen repeatedly, ten times or more. The CDR3, as DNA: TGCGCCAGCAGCTTGAGGCCAGGGGTGGTGGACGAGCAGTACTTC. This sequence encodes CASSLRPGVVDEQYF. The J gene is TRBJ2-7, the V gene TRBV5-1, with D tentatively TRBD1 (6 bases). CDR3 size: 15 residues. Germline CDR1 reads SGHRS; CDR2 reads YFSETQ. The V end was cut by 1 base, the J end by 5 bases, with 16 bases between.

This chain's CDR3 is CASSLGGVRQPQHF. The CDR3 region has the DNA TGTGCCAGCAGCCTAGGAGGGGTCCGGCAGCCCCAGCATTTT. The chain joins TRBV6-2 or TRBV6-3 to TRBJ1-5, with a weak D call TRBD1 (5 bases). In germline, CDR1 is MNHEY, CDR2 SVGEGT. V was clipped by 6 bases and J by 7 bases, with 16 bases between them. CDR3 size: 14 residues.

CDR3 bases: TGTGCCAGCAGTGTCCCCAGGGGCAATCAGCCCCAGCATTTT. This translates into CASSVPRGNQPQHF. The V and J genes are TRBV6-6 and TRBJ1-5, with a tentative D call TRBD1 (5 bases). This CDR3 contains 14 residues. V was pared by 5 bases and J by 2 bases, with 10 bases between. The germline V gene has CDR1 MNHNY and CDR2 SVGAGI (reference sequence).

The chain carries TRBV5-1 and TRBJ2-7; TRBD1 agrees at 7 bases. The CDR3 is 14 residues long. The germline gives CDR1 SGHRS, CDR2 YFSETQ. J was trimmed by 5 bases and V by 2 bases; bases with no gene match: 7. The CDR3 here is CASSFGTVIHEQYF. The CDR3 DNA sequence: TGCGCCAGCAGCTTCGGGACAGTTATCCACGAGCAGTACTTC.

This clonotype was counted a few times. V is TRBV5-1 and J is TRBJ2-3; 7 bases fit TRBD1. Per germline, CDR1 SGHRS and CDR2 YFSETQ. The junction had 6 bases not matched to a gene; V was cut back by 4 bases and J by 1 base. The CDR3 is made up of 15 amino acids. In nucleotides, the CDR3 is TGCGCCAGCAGCATCCGGGACAGCCGCACAGATACGCAGTATTTT. Protein sequence: CASSIRDSRTDTQYF.

In this sample, this clonotype turned up a few times. The chain employs TRBV6-2 or TRBV6-3 and TRBJ1-2; the D gene is possibly TRBD1 (5 bases). This CDR3 spans 15 amino acids. Per germline, CDR1 MNHEY and CDR2 SVGEGT. V shed 3 bases and J shed 4 bases, with 15 bases lying between them. DNA for the CDR3: TGTGCCAGCAGTTATCTTCAGGACACCCTCTATGGCTACACCTTC. Its translation is CASSYLQDTLYGYTF.

This clonotype was observed a few times. The CDR3, as DNA: TGTGCCAGCAGCTCCAGGACAGGGGTCATCTTAGCCAAAAACATTCAGTACTTC. It codes for CASSSRTGVILAKNIQYF. This chain links TRBV7-2 with TRBJ2-4, with 9 bases identical to TRBD1. Germline V lookup: CDR1 SGHTA, CDR2 FQGNSA. The length of the CDR3 is 18 residues. With V trimmed by 4 bases and J by 0 bases, 10 bases remained unmatched. The full variable domain, with the rest looked up from reference TRBV7-2 and TRBJ2-4, is GAGVSQSPSNKVTEKGKDVELRCDPISGHTALYWYRQSLGQGLEFLIYFQGNSAPDKSGLPSDRFSAERTGGSVSTLTIQRTQQEDSAVYLCASSSRTGVILAKNIQYFGAGTRLSVL.

A few counts support this clonotype. The gene calls are TRBV29-1 and TRBJ2-2, with 8 bases fitting TRBD1. The trim removed 4 bases at V and 1 base at J, leaving 5 bases unmatched. This CDR3 comprises 15 residues. Germline CDR1 and CDR2: SQVTM and ANQGSEA. The CDR3 DNA reads as TGCAGCGTTGTCGAGGACAGGGTGAACACCGGGGAGCTGTTTTTT. Its translation is CSVVEDRVNTGELFF.

This clonotype appeared a few times. The rearrangement links TRBV5-1 to TRBJ2-5; 8 bases match TRBD1. The CDR3 is 15 amino acids. After removal of 1 base from V and 5 bases from J, the junction contained 7 bases not matched to a gene. CDR1 is SGHRS and CDR2 is YFSETQ in the germline V gene. The CDR3 DNA reads TGCGCCAGCAGCTTGTTAACAGGGGGTATGGAGACCCAGTACTTC. It yields the protein CASSLLTGGMETQYF.

The gene calls are TRBV20-1 and TRBJ2-1; D remains ambiguous. CDR1 and CDR2 from the germline V gene are DFQATT and SNEGSKA (reference sequence). Trimming took off 6 bases at V and 0 bases at J, with 15 bases between the two ends. CDR3 length: 15 amino acids. CDR3 in DNA: TGCAGTGCCTTTGATGTAGCCTCCTCCTACAATGAGCAGTTCTTC. It encodes CSAFDVASSYNEQFF.

J is TRBJ1-2 and V is TRBV7-9; 8 nucleotides line up with TRBD1. After removal of 4 bases from V and 1 base from J, the junction contained 14 bases not matched to a gene. There are 18 residues in the CDR3. Germline-derived CDR1 and CDR2 are SEHNR and FQNEAQ (reference sequence). CDR3 nucleotides: TGTGCCAGCAGCTCAACGAAGACCACAGGGGGGAATAACTATGGCTACACCTTC. Its translation: CASSSTKTTGGNNYGYTF. Drawing the rest from reference TRBV7-9 and TRBJ1-2, the complete variable domain is DTGVSQNPRHKITKRGQNVTFRCDPISEHNRLYWYRQTLGQGPEFLTYFQNEAQLEKSRLLSDRFSAERPKGSFSTLEIQRTEQGDSAMYLCASSSTKTTGGNNYGYTFGSGTRLTVV.

The genes are TRBV6-5 and TRBJ1-2; tentatively, D is TRBD1 (5 bases). Germline V CDR1 and CDR2: MNHEY, SVGAGI. CDR3 length equals 14 residues. V was trimmed by 0 bases and J by 7 bases, leaving 12 bases between them. The CDR3 DNA reads as TGTGCCAGCAGTTACTCAGGGGCGGCGGGTGGCTACACCTTC. Amino acid sequence: CASSYSGAAGGYTF.

The chain employs TRBV25-1 and TRBJ2-1, with D possibly matching TRBD1 (5 bases). Germline lookup yields CDR1 MGHDK and CDR2 SYGVNS. CDR3 length: 15 residues. V was trimmed by 1 base and J by 6 bases, leaving 13 bases between them. CDR3: CASSELDRHGNEQFF. The CDR3 DNA reads as TGTGCCAGCAGTGAATTAGACAGACATGGCAATGAGCAGTTCTTC.

The rearrangement links TRBV28 to TRBJ2-7; D call uncertain. The CDR3 extends over 14 amino acids. Trimming took off 2 bases at V and 2 bases at J, with 10 bases between the two ends. CDR1 and CDR2 from the germline V gene are MDHEN and SYDVKM. The CDR3, as DNA: TGTGCCAGCAGTTTACATAGGGCTACCTACGAGCAGTACTTC. Its translation: CASSLHRATYEQYF.

The gene calls are TRBV28 and TRBJ2-7, with 7 bases fitting TRBD2. Trimming removed 8 bases from V and 3 bases from J; junction bases left unmatched: 13. This CDR3 is built from 15 residues. Germline V gene data show CDR1 as MDHEN and CDR2 as SYDVKM. Written as DNA, the CDR3 is TGTGCCAGCCAGCCCTATAGCGGGCCCCTCTACGAGCAGTACTTC. Translation: CASQPYSGPLYEQYF.

The gene calls are TRBV5-1 and TRBJ1-5; D is undetermined. Per the germline V gene, CDR1 is SGHRS and CDR2 is YFSETQ. The CDR3 totals 14 residues. Between the trimmed V and J ends, which lost 3 bases and 2 bases, there was a span of 9 bases. The CDR3 bases are TGCGCCAGCAGCTCCGGGCCGGGCAATCAGCCCCAGCATTTT. This translates into CASSSGPGNQPQHF.

Only a few counts were recorded for this clonotype. This chain connects TRBV7-9 to TRBJ1-5; TRBD1 is a possible D gene (6 bases). Trimming removed 1 base at V and 4 bases at J, with 11 bases between. Germline V gives CDR1 SEHNR, CDR2 FQNEAQ (reference sequence). The length of the CDR3 is 15 residues. The CDR3 spells CASSLGDTVNQPQHF. Written as DNA, the CDR3 is TGTGCCAGCAGCTTAGGGGACACCGTAAATCAGCCCCAGCATTTT.

CDR3 sequence (DNA): TGTGCCAGCAGCCGAACGGGAGGGATGGCGAGTAGGGAGACCCAGTACTTC. Protein sequence: CASSRTGGMASRETQYF. The chain employs TRBV7-6 and TRBJ2-5; TRBD2 matches 8 bases. The J segment lost 5 bases and the V segment lost 5 bases, leaving 16 bases of the junction unmatched. This CDR3 is built from 17 residues. In germline, CDR1 is SGHVS, CDR2 FNYEAQ.

The V call is TRBV7-2, the J call TRBJ1-2; D is unresolved. CDR3 length: 11 amino acids. Germline V lookup: CDR1 SGHTA, CDR2 FQGNSA. V was shortened by 4 bases and J by 5 bases, with 5 bases between the two germline ends. The CDR3: CASSYRYGYTF. For the CDR3, the DNA is TGTGCCAGCAGCTACAGATATGGCTACACCTTC.

This clonotype was seen at least ten times. The V and J genes are TRBV7-9 and TRBJ2-3; the D is unclear. V was trimmed by 5 bases and J by 4 bases, leaving 13 bases between them. The CDR3 is 14 amino acids. Germline CDR1 and CDR2: SEHNR and FQNEAQ (reference sequence). The CDR3 DNA reads TGTGCCAGCAGCCCCCGCTCGACCTCAGATACGCAGTATTTT. It codes for CASSPRSTSDTQYF.

This clonotype was seen a handful of times. This chain joins TRBV20-1 and TRBJ2-7, with 13 bases that match TRBD2. The J call may be incorrect, as the DNA end agrees better with TRBJ2-5. Germline loops: CDR1 DFQATT, CDR2 SNEGSKA (reference sequence). The CDR3 consists of 17 residues. CDR3 nucleotides: TGCAGTGCTAGCATTCCACTAGCGGGGGGGATGGGAGAGACCCAGTACTTC. Translation gives CSASIPLAGGMGETQYF.

The gene calls are TRBV7-3 and TRBJ2-7; D is ambiguous. The CDR3 has 12 residues. Trimming stripped 2 bases from V and 3 bases from J, with 5 bases between. Looked up from germline, CDR1 is SGHTA and CDR2 is FQGTGA. The DNA of the CDR3 is TGTGCCAGCAGCTTACCGGTCTACGAGCAGTACTTC. Protein: CASSLPVYEQYF.